The rows below give T cell receptor beta chains drawn from one sample of a study of cytotoxic CD8 clonotypes in ibrutinib-treated CLL. Produced via immunoSEQ multiplex PCR; TCRdb's table is partial and in-frame only. The sample yields more than 200,000 clones, 75% to 85% seen once. The source was PBMCs, collected after 12 months of ibrutinib treatment. The receptors were sampled from a human donor with chronic lymphocytic leukemia. The CDR3 runs from the conserved cysteine through the conserved F or W. Fields, in order: V gene, D gene, clone size, J gene, CDR3 DNA, CDR3 protein. A D gene is named only where the DNA matches it firmly. Clone size appears in some rows only: once, few, many, or a class for an expanded clone.

>TRBV14|TRBD1|.|TRBJ1-5
TGTGCCAGCAGCCCGGGACAGGGGTTCGATCAGCCCCAGCATTTT
CASSPGQGFDQPQHF
>TRBV6-4|TRBD2|.|TRBJ2-1
TGTGCCAGCAGTGACTCGATTGTAGCGGGACGCAATGAGCAGTTCTTC
CASSDSIVAGRNEQFF
>TRBV6-5|.|once|TRBJ2-7
TGTGCCAGCAGTTACGGGGGGAAGCAGTACTTC
CASSYGGKQYF
>TRBV28|TRBD2|.|TRBJ2-7
TGTGCCAGCAGGAAAAGGACTAGCGGGAACTACGAGCAGTACTTC
CASRKRTSGNYEQYF
>TRBV10-2|.|.|TRBJ2-5
TGCGCCAGCAGTGACGGCTGGAAGACCCAGTACTTC
CASSDGWKTQYF
>TRBV27|.|few|TRBJ1-3
TGTGCCAGCAGTTTAGGGCAGGGAAAAGGAAACACCATATATTTT
CASSLGQGKGNTIYF
>TRBV11-2|.|.|TRBJ1-2
TGTGCCAGCAGCTTCTTAACAGGGCAGGATGGCTACACCTTC
CASSFLTGQDGYTF
>TRBV9|TRBD2|once|TRBJ2-3
TGTGCCAGCAGCGTAGACCCTAGCGGGGGAACTATCACAGATACGCAGTATTTT
CASSVDPSGGTITDTQYF
>TRBV28|.|.|TRBJ2-5
TGTGCCAGCAGTGGGGGAGTGGTGGAGACCCAGTACTTC
CASSGGVVETQYF
>TRBV10-3|.|.|TRBJ1-4
TGTGCCATCAGTGAGTCGGGGGCTGGAAATGAAAAACTGTTTTTT
CAISESGAGNEKLFF
>TRBV11-2|TRBD2|few|TRBJ2-7
TGTGCCAGCAGTCCACGGACTAGCGGGAGGGCCTATTCCTACGAGCAGTACTTC
CASSPRTSGRAYSYEQYF
>TRBV18|.|few|TRBJ2-1
TGTGCCAGCTCACCGTCGACAGGTGGTGGCAATGAGCAGTTCTTC
CASSPSTGGGNEQFF
>TRBV7-3|.|.|TRBJ2-1
TGTGCCAGCAGCTTAATGCCCTCCGGGACGCTCTCCTACAATGAGCAGTTCTTC
CASSLMPSGTLSYNEQFF
>TRBV2|.|.|TRBJ2-5
TGTGCCAGCACCCCGGGGGGCCTGGCTGTCGAGACCCAGTACTTC
CASTPGGLAVETQYF
>TRBV6-1|TRBD1|few|TRBJ1-1
TGTGCCAGCACCTCCGGGACAGCCATGAACACTGAAGCTTTCTTT
CASTSGTAMNTEAFF
>TRBV13|.|.|TRBJ2-7
TGTGCCAGCAGCTTACAGGGTTGGGGTGTCGAGCAGTACTTC
CASSLQGWGVEQYF
>TRBV7-9|.|.|TRBJ1-3
TGTGCCAGCAGCCCAGGGTCCGAACGCTCTGGAAACACCATATATTTT
CASSPGSERSGNTIYF
>TRBV19|TRBD2|.|TRBJ2-3
TGTGCCAGTAGTATAGGGGGACTAGCCACAGATACGCAGTATTTT
CASSIGGLATDTQYF
>TRBV5-1|.|.|TRBJ2-7
TGCGCCAGCAAGAGGGCGGGGGCGTTCGGGGAGCAGTACTTC
CASKRAGAFGEQYF
>TRBV19|TRBD1|.|TRBJ2-7
TGTGCCAGTAGTATTGCGGGGACAGGAGCCTACGAGCAGTACTTC
CASSIAGTGAYEQYF
>TRBV7-8|.|.|TRBJ2-1
TGTGCCAGCAGCTTCTTAAGCGGGTCGGGCAATGAGCAGTTCTTC
CASSFLSGSGNEQFF
>TRBV27|TRBD2|.|TRBJ2-1
TGTGCCGCCAGCCCGGGAGGGCCCTACAATGAGCAGTTCTTC
CAASPGGPYNEQFF
>TRBV6-5|.|.|TRBJ1-1
TGTGCCAGCAGGGGAACAGGGAGAGGTAGGACTGAAGCTTTCTTT
CASRGTGRGRTEAFF
>TRBV4-2|TRBD2|.|TRBJ2-7
TGTGCCAGCAGCCAAGTGTTTACTAGCGACGGCGAGCAGTACTTC
CASSQVFTSDGEQYF
>TRBV28|TRBD1|once|TRBJ1-5
TGTGCCAGCAGTTTATCTTGGGGGACAGGAGGCGATCAGCCCCAGCATTTT
CASSLSWGTGGDQPQHF
>TRBV10-1|TRBD2|.|TRBJ2-1
TGCGCCAGCAGCCCTAGCGGGAGCATAGGAAATGAGCAGTTCTTC
CASSPSGSIGNEQFF
>TRBV6-5|TRBD1|few|TRBJ1-2
TGTGCCAGCACCCCGGGACAGCCCTATGGCTACACCTTC
CASTPGQPYGYTF
>TRBV7-9|.|.|TRBJ2-1
TGTGCCAGCAGCTTCTCGGAGTTCCCTAACAATGAGCAGTTCTTC
CASSFSEFPNNEQFF
>TRBV6-1|TRBD1|.|TRBJ2-2
TGTGCCAGCAGTGCTACAGGGGGTACCGGGGAGCTGTTTTTT
CASSATGGTGELFF
>TRBV7-9|.|.|TRBJ2-1
TGTGCCAGCAGCCTCGATTTGGGGCGGAACAATGAGCAGTTCTTC
CASSLDLGRNNEQFF
>TRBV2|.|.|TRBJ2-6
TGTGCCAGACACTTGGGACCGAGAGCAACTGGGGCCAACGTCCTGACTTTC
CARHLGPRATGANVLTF
>TRBV7-3|TRBD2|.|TRBJ2-3
TGTGCCAGCAGCTCCTCACCTGCAGCGGGGGGCACAGATACGCAGTATTTT
CASSSSPAAGGTDTQYF
>TRBV27|TRBD1|.|TRBJ2-1
TGTGCCAGCAGACGAGGGGGCGCCTCCTACAATGAGCAGTTCTTC
CASRRGGASYNEQFF
>TRBV5-6|.|.|TRBJ2-1
TGTGCCAGCAGCTCCACCATGAGCTCCTACAATGAGCAGTTCTTC
CASSSTMSSYNEQFF
>TRBV7-6|.|.|TRBJ2-3
TGTGCCAGCAGCTTAAGAGGGGGACCTAGCACAGATACGCAGTATTTT
CASSLRGGPSTDTQYF
>TRBV9|TRBD1|.|TRBJ1-3
TGTGCCAGCAGCCCAGTGGGACAGAGCTCTGGAAACACCATATATTTT
CASSPVGQSSGNTIYF
>TRBV5-8|TRBD1|.|TRBJ2-2
TGTGCCAGCAGCTGGGGGACAGGGTTTGGGACCGGGGAGCTGTTTTTT
CASSWGTGFGTGELFF